This T cell receptor (beta chain) was identified in a study of blood T cell repertoires in COVID-19. Participants were aged about 18 to 100 years, lived in 24 US areas, and enrolled virtually. Assignment of participants to cohorts was predicated upon participant-reported clinical history. Two consecutive negative NP/OP PCR tests, clearance, or resolved symptoms defined Cohort 3 recovery. This clone has just one count. Original handling: It was from reference gene primer amplification that nucleated cell counts were estimated. TCRdb keeps only in-frame clones here, not all; method: immunoSEQ multiplex PCR. V, J and clone size are those of that table, while D and trimming were read from the DNA. The sample lists some 350,000 clones; approximately 84% were seen once. The receptor was isolated from a woman in her 30s who had recovered from COVID-19. Sequenced material: PBMCs or T cells enriched from blood (not recorded which).

CDR3 sequence reads: CASSFLQGTDTQYF. The CDR3 bases are TGTGCCAGCAGCTTTCTGCAGGGAACAGATACGCAGTATTTT. The V call is TRBV5-4, the J call TRBJ2-3; possible D gene TRBD1, 5 bases. With 2 bases removed from V and 3 bases from J, the gap between germline ends came to 10 bases. This CDR3 contains 14 residues. The germline gives CDR1 SGHNT, CDR2 YYREEE (reference sequence).